This T cell receptor (beta chain) derives from a study of Tregs in tolerant kidney transplant recipients. Overall study results and limits: For some patients, primers changed over time, blocking nucleotide-level comparison.

Sequenced by immunoSEQ multiplex PCR; TCRdb stores in-frame clones only, minus some. The table has some 64,000 clones, 95% to 98% seen once. V was clipped by 5 bases and J by 3 bases; unmatched bases: 7. The length of the CDR3 is 15 residues. CDR1 and CDR2 (germline): SGHTA, FQGNSA. Points on this clone: Its antigen remains unknown.

This chain joins TRBV7-2 and TRBJ2-7; 10 bases are a match to TRBD1. The receptor comes from a human donor who received a combined kidney and bone marrow transplant. This material consisted of Tregs from blood, taken before the transplant. For the CDR3, the DNA is TGTGCCAGCAGCGCTCGGACAGGGGGTAGCTACGAGCAGTACTTC. Translated, it gives CASSARTGGSYEQYF. Based on the CDR3 plus reference TRBV7-2 and TRBJ2-7, the full variable domain is GAGVSQSPSNKVTEKGKDVELRCDPISGHTALYWYRQSLGQGLEFLIYFQGNSAPDKSGLPSDRFSAERTGGSVSTLTIQRTQQEDSAVYLCASSARTGGSYEQYFGPGTRLTVT.